This T cell receptor (beta chain) was recorded in a study of T-cell memory formation after mild COVID-19. Study details: TCR clustering was largely donor specific.

Whole-study results and caveats: Later expanders leaned CD4+, whereas clones that contracted between day 15 and 85 were balanced CD4/CD8.

The CDR3 has 14 amino acids. V shed 8 bases and J shed 2 bases, with 13 bases lying between them. CDR1 and CDR2 (germline): MNHEY, SMNVEV (reference sequence). Turning to this clonotype: No antigen is known for it.

Constant-segment primers served in 5'RACE that generated TCR alpha and TCR beta cDNA libraries bearing sample barcodes and UMIs. TCRdb reanalysed the 5' RACE reads using MiXCR and keeps one entry per CDR3 protein. Of 530,000 or so distinct CDR3 sequences detected, 17% appear once; the ten largest clones hold about 8.1%. The chain has TRBV27 and TRBJ1-5; D is uncertain. This sequence originates from an adult woman who had mild COVID-19 (a few samples of this study predate the infection). Cell type and time point are not known. What was sequenced was PBMCs or a T cell subset sorted from them (not recorded which). Here the CDR3 reads CASGSGTGNQPQHF. In DNA, the CDR3 is TGTGCCAGCGGGTCTGGTACGGGCAATCAGCCCCAGCATTTT.